This is a list of T cell receptor beta chains from one sample in a study of T-cell memory formation after mild COVID-19. TCRdb reprocessed the 5' RACE reads via MiXCR and lists one record per CDR3 protein. The sample has 150,000 or so distinct CDR3 sequences, roughly 15% seen once. Sequencing used PBMCs or a T cell subset sorted from them (not recorded which). The receptor set was obtained from an adult woman who had mild COVID-19 (a few samples of this study predate the infection). Cell type and time point are not known. CDR3s include the opening cysteine and the closing phenylalanine or tryptophan. Fields, in order: J gene, V gene, clone size, D gene, CDR3 DNA, CDR3 protein. A D gene is named only where the DNA matches it firmly. Rows may omit the clone size; those that give it use once, few, many or a size class.

J: TRBJ2-1; V: TRBV4-1; size: .; D: TRBD2; DNA: TGCGCCAGCAGCCAAGATGGCGGGGGGCGGGATGAGCAGTTCTTC; CDR3: CASSQDGGGRDEQFF
J: TRBJ2-3; V: TRBV7-9; size: .; D: TRBD1; DNA: TGTGCCAGCAGAGGGACAGGGGGAAGGGATACGCAGTATTTT; CDR3: CASRGTGGRDTQYF
J: TRBJ2-1; V: TRBV12-3/TRBV12-4; size: .; D: .; DNA: TGTGCCAGCAGTTTCGCGAGCATACGACTAAATGAGCAGTTCTTC; CDR3: CASSFASIRLNEQFF
J: TRBJ1-4; V: TRBV7-8; size: few; D: .; DNA: TGTGCCAGCAGCTTGGGTTTTGATGAAAAACTGTTTTTT; CDR3: CASSLGFDEKLFF
J: TRBJ2-1; V: TRBV7-9; size: .; D: TRBD2; DNA: TGTGCCAGCAGCCAACTAGCGGGAGGAGGGTATGAGCAGTTCTTC; CDR3: CASSQLAGGGYEQFF
J: TRBJ1-1; V: TRBV5-6; size: few; D: TRBD1; DNA: TGTGCCAGCAGCCCGGGGACAGGAGGTGCTGAAGCTTTCTTT; CDR3: CASSPGTGGAEAFF
J: TRBJ2-7; V: TRBV7-2; size: few; D: TRBD2; DNA: TGTGCCAGCAGCTCCCTTGTAAGCGGGGGGAACCCCGAGCAGTACTTC; CDR3: CASSSLVSGGNPEQYF
J: TRBJ2-3; V: TRBV5-1; size: few; D: .; DNA: TGCGCCAGCAGCTTGGCAATCCACACAGATACGCAGTATTTT; CDR3: CASSLAIHTDTQYF
J: TRBJ2-7; V: TRBV2; size: few; D: TRBD1; DNA: TGTGCCAGCAGTGAACCCCGGGACAGGGGTGCCTACGAGCAGTACTTC; CDR3: CASSEPRDRGAYEQYF
J: TRBJ2-5; V: TRBV29-1; size: .; D: TRBD1; DNA: TGCAGCGCCGCGAGGGACAGGGGGGACCAAGAGACCCAGTACTTC; CDR3: CSAARDRGDQETQYF
J: TRBJ1-4; V: TRBV10-3; size: few; D: .; DNA: TGTGCCATCAGTGAGTCGATGGGGGTGGAGAATGAAAAACTGTTTTTT; CDR3: CAISESMGVENEKLFF
J: TRBJ2-5; V: TRBV3-1; size: .; D: .; DNA: TGTGCCAGCAGCCAGGTCCAAGAGACCCAGTACTTC; CDR3: CASSQVQETQYF
J: TRBJ2-7; V: TRBV10-3; size: .; D: .; DNA: TGTGCCATCAGTGCCCAGGGGCCCTCCTACGAGCAGTACTTC; CDR3: CAISAQGPSYEQYF
J: TRBJ2-2; V: TRBV3-2; size: .; D: .; DNA: TGTGCCAGCAGCCAAGGGACAGGGGCGATTCCCGGGGAGCTGTTTTTT; CDR3: CASSQGTGAIPGELFF
J: TRBJ2-5; V: TRBV7-9; size: few; D: TRBD2; DNA: TGTGCCAGCAGACTTTCCAAGAGCGGGAGAGGGGAGAGGGGAGAGACCCAGTACTTC; CDR3: CASRLSKSGRGERGETQYF
J: TRBJ2-1; V: TRBV5-1; size: few; D: .; DNA: TGCGCCAGCAGCCCCACGCGGAGCACCTCCTACAATGAGCAGTTCTTC; CDR3: CASSPTRSTSYNEQFF
J: TRBJ2-5; V: TRBV9; size: many; D: TRBD2; DNA: TGTGCCAGCAGCGGGACTAGCGGGGGGGCCGTTGAGACCCAGTACTTC; CDR3: CASSGTSGGAVETQYF
J: TRBJ2-7; V: TRBV11-2; size: few; D: TRBD1; DNA: TGTGCCAGCAGCTTAGATTCAAGCTGGGGACAGCCACTCTACGAGCAGTACTTC; CDR3: CASSLDSSWGQPLYEQYF
J: TRBJ2-1; V: TRBV29-1; size: many; D: TRBD2; DNA: TGCAGCGTTGAACCTAGCGGGAGAAATGAGCAGTTCTTC; CDR3: CSVEPSGRNEQFF
J: TRBJ2-1; V: TRBV6-1; size: few; D: .; DNA: TGTGCCAGCATTAAGGAATCCGATTTTGAGCAGTTCTTC; CDR3: CASIKESDFEQFF
J: TRBJ2-1; V: TRBV10-3; size: many; D: .; DNA: TGTGCCATCAGTGAGTCGACTCGGGCCCCCCAGGGTGAGCAGTTCTTC; CDR3: CAISESTRAPQGEQFF
J: TRBJ2-3; V: TRBV15; size: many; D: .; DNA: TGTGCCACCAGCAGAGATCGATTGGGGGCCTCCACAGATACGCAGTATTTT; CDR3: CATSRDRLGASTDTQYF
J: TRBJ2-1; V: TRBV5-6; size: many; D: TRBD1; DNA: TGTGCCAGCAGCTTCCGGACAGGGGGCTTCAATGAGCAGTTCTTC; CDR3: CASSFRTGGFNEQFF
J: TRBJ2-2; V: TRBV2; size: few; D: .; DNA: TGTGCCAGCAGTGAAGATGATTTAGCAGGGAGGCAACAGTTTTTT; CDR3: CASSEDDLAGRQQFF
J: TRBJ1-2; V: TRBV12-3/TRBV12-4; size: .; D: .; DNA: TGTGCCAGCAGTTTAGCACAGCATGGCTACACCTTC; CDR3: CASSLAQHGYTF
J: TRBJ2-7; V: TRBV7-9; size: few; D: TRBD1; DNA: TGTGCCAGCAGCCGACAGGGGACCTACGAGCAGTACTTC; CDR3: CASSRQGTYEQYF
J: TRBJ1-4; V: TRBV6-5; size: few; D: .; DNA: TGTGCCAGCAGTTACTCTCCACACTGGGATGAAAAACTGTTTTTT; CDR3: CASSYSPHWDEKLFF